This T cell receptor (beta chain) was captured in a study of molecular identifiers for immune sequencing clone quantification. This clonotype was found many times. From the PCR reads, TCRdb called clonotypes with MiXCR, one entry per CDR3 protein. The data contain about half a million distinct CDR3 sequences, around 23% of them singletons. CDR3 length: 16 residues. Trimming cost V 5 bases and J 6 bases; bases outside gene matches: 11. The germline V gene has CDR1 SQVTM and CDR2 ANQGSEA. Sequencing was performed on naive CD8+ T cells from blood, with Jurkat cell RNA spiked in. Subset reported: FACS-sorted CD8+CD4-CCR7+CD45RA+ naive T cells. The sequence came from a human donor in good health. Some libraries in this study had Jurkat cell RNA spiked in. This chain uses TRBV29-1 with TRBJ2-3; 13 positions agree with TRBD2. The CDR3 is CSVPFWTSGGSDTQYF. Here the CDR3 DNA reads TGCAGCGTTCCGTTTTGGACTAGCGGGGGCTCCGATACGCAGTATTTT.